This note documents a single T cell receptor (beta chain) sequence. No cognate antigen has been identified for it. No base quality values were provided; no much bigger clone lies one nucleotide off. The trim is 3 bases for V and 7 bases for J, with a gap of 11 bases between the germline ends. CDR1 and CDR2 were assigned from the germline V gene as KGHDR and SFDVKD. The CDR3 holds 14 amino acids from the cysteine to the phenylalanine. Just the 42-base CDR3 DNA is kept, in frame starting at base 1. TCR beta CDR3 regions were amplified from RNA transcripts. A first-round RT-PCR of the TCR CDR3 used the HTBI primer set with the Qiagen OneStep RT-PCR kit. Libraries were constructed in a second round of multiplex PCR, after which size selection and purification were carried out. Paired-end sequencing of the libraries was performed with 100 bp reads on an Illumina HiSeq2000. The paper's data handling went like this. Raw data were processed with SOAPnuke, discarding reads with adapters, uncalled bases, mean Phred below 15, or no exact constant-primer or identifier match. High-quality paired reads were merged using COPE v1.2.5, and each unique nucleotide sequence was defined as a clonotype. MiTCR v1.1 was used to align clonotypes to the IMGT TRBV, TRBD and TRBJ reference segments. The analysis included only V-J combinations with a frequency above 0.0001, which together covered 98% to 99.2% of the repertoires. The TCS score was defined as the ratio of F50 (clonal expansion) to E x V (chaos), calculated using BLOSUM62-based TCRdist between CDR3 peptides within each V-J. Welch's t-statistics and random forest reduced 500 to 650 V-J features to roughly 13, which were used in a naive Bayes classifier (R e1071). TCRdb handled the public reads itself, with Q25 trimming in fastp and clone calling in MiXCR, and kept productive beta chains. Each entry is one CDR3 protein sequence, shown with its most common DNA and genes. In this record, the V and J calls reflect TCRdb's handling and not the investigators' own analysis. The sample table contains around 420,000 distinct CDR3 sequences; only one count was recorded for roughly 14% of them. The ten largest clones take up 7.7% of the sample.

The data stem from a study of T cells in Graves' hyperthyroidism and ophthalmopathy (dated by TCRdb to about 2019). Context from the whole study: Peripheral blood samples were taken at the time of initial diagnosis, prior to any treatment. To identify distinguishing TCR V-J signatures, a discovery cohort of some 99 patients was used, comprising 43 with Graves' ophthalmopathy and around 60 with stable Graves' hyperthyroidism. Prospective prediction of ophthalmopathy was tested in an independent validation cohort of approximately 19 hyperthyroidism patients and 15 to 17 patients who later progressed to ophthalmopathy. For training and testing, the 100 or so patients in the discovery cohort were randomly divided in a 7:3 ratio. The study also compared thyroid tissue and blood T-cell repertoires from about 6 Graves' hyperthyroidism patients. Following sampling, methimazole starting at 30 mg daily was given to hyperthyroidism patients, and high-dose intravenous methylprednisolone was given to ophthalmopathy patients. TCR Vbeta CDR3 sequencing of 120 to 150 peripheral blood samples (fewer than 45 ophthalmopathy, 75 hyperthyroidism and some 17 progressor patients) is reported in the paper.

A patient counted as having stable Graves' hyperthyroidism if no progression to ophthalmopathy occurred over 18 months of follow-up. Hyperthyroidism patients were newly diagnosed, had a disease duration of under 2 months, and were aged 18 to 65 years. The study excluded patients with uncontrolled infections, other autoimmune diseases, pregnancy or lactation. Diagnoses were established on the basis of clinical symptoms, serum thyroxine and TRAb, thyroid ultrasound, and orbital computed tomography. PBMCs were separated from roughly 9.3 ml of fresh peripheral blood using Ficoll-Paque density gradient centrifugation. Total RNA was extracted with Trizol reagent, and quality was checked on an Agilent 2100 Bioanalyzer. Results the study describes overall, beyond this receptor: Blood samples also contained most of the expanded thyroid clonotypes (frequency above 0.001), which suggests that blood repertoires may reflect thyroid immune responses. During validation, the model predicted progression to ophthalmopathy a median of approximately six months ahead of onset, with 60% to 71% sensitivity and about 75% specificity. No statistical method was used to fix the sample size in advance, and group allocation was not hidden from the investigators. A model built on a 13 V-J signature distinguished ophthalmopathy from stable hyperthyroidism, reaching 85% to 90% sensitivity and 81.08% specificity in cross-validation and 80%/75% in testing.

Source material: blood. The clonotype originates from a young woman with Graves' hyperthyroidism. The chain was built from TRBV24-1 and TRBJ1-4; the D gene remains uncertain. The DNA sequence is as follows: TGTGCCACCAGTGATAACTCCGGAGGTGAAAAACTGTTTTTT. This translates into CATSDNSGGEKLFF.